The following is a T cell receptor (beta chain) sequence with its context. Its matching antigen is unknown. This CDR3 has 17 amino acids. The germline V and J ends were trimmed by 0 bases and 0 bases, with 12 bases remaining between them. The germline V gene encodes CDR1 SEHNR and CDR2 FQNEAQ (reference sequence). These data originate in a study of fetal regulatory T cell absence and autoimmunity. Across the study: Without clinical diabetes, IPEX patients showed exocrine pancreas autoimmunity.

General study points: In IPEX syndrome, oligoclonal enrichment was read as supporting prenatal antigen-driven autoimmunity in the pancreas.

Assay used: immunoSEQ multiplex PCR; TCRdb lists only in-frame clones, some missing. The profile shows more than 90,000 clones, less than 80% of them singletons. This clonotype was sampled from a male donor with IPEX syndrome. The sample consisted of pancreas tissue. The chain combines TRBV7-9 with TRBJ2-4; tentatively, D is TRBD2 (6 bases). The CDR3 DNA reads as TGTGCCAGCAGCTTAGCAACGGCGGGACTAGCCAAAAACATTCAGTACTTC. It yields the protein CASSLATAGLAKNIQYF.